The next 12 T cell receptor beta chains were all read from a single sample in a study of T-cell reconstitution after alpha-beta-depleted transplantation in children. As it was prepared, the TCRbeta library received unique molecular identifiers. TCRdb passed the PCR reads through MiXCR, listing each CDR3 protein once. The sample holds some 830,000 distinct CDR3 sequences; around 15% are singletons and the top ten take just under 5%. Specimen: PBMCs, mostly from graft donor cells, collected 360 days after TCRalphabeta/CD19-depleted stem cell transplant. Receptors originate from a male patient younger than 18 who had a stem cell transplant for acute lymphoblastic leukemia, so the T cells may come from the graft donor.

This clonotype was picked up a small number of times. The chain carries TRBV12-3 or TRBV12-4 and TRBJ1-6; 9 nucleotides agree with TRBD1. The CDR3 length is 14 residues. V shed 8 bases, J shed 5 bases, and the junction held 4 bases outside the gene matches. The CDR3 DNA is TGTGCCAGCCGGACAGGGGTAGATAATTCACCCCTCCACTTT. Its translation is CASRTGVDNSPLHF.

The CDR3, as DNA: TGCGCCAGCAGCTCCCAGGGCCACTCTGGGGCCAACGTCCTGACTTTC. Its translation is CASSSQGHSGANVLTF. The chain is built from TRBV5-1 and TRBJ2-6; D might be TRBD1 (5 bases). Germline V gene lookup returns CDR1 SGHRS and CDR2 YFSETQ. This CDR3 comprises 16 residues. Trimming took off 3 bases at V and 0 bases at J, with 10 bases between the two ends.

The J gene is TRBJ2-3, the V gene TRBV7-9, with D uncertain. Germline loops: CDR1 SEHNR, CDR2 FQNEAQ (reference sequence). Trimming removed 4 bases at V and 2 bases at J, with 16 bases between. This CDR3 region has 16 residues. CDR3 nucleotides: TGTGCCAGCAGCTCCCTTCCCGCCTTAGCCACAGATACGCAGTATTTT. Its translation is CASSSLPALATDTQYF.

V gene TRBV20-1 combines with J gene TRBJ1-5, with 8 bases that match TRBD1. Germline lookup yields CDR1 DFQATT and CDR2 SNEGSKA (reference sequence). Trimming at V came to 2 bases and at J to 0 bases, leaving 6 bases not matched to a gene. The CDR3 has 16 residues. The chain's CDR3 is CSARKTGAYSNQPQHF. The CDR3 DNA follows: TGCAGTGCTAGAAAGACAGGGGCGTATAGCAATCAGCCCCAGCATTTT.

For this clonotype: A much larger clone sits a single nucleotide away, making a read error possible. The chain carries TRBV27 and TRBJ2-7, with 11 bases aligning to TRBD2. Losses at the gene ends were 6 bases for V and 3 bases for J; bases not matched to a gene: 4. The CDR3 spans 14 residues. Germline CDR1 is MNHEY and CDR2 is SMNVEV (reference sequence). The CDR3: CASRGLAGGYEQYF. As DNA, the CDR3 is TGTGCCAGCAGGGGGCTAGCGGGAGGCTACGAGCAGTACTTC.

This clonotype was seen a few times. The chain links TRBV4-1 to TRBJ1-1; D perhaps matches TRBD1 (6 bases). With 1 base removed from V and 5 bases from J, the gap between germline ends came to 14 bases. The V gene's germline CDR1 is MGHRA and CDR2 YSYEKL. The CDR3 is 15 amino acids. The CDR3 DNA follows: TGCGCCAGCAGCCAAGGAGGGCAGGGGAGGACTGAAGCTTTCTTT. Its translation: CASSQGGQGRTEAFF.

The chain joins TRBV20-1 to TRBJ2-3, with no clear D. Per germline, CDR1 DFQATT and CDR2 SNEGSKA (reference sequence). The V end was cut by 0 bases, the J end by 0 bases, with 7 bases between. This CDR3 comprises 14 residues. In nucleotides, the CDR3 is TGCAGTGCTAGAGATCTATATAGCACAGATACGCAGTATTTT. Amino acids: CSARDLYSTDTQYF.

This clonotype was detected only a few times. This chain joins TRBV12-3 or TRBV12-4 and TRBJ2-1, with D tentatively TRBD1 (5 bases). Trimming pared 8 bases from V and 5 bases from J, leaving 16 bases between. The CDR3 has 14 amino acids. In nucleotides, the CDR3 is TGTGCCAGCTTCCGGCAGGGCTCACACAATGAGCAGTTCTTC. It is translated as CASFRQGSHNEQFF.

This clonotype was seen many times. CDR3 sequence: CATQRAYNEQFF. In nucleotides, the CDR3 is TGTGCCACCCAGCGCGCCTACAATGAGCAGTTCTTC. This chain connects TRBV7-8 to TRBJ2-1; no firm D call. This CDR3 is 12 amino acids long. Germline V gives CDR1 SGHVS, CDR2 FQNEAQ. V lost 10 bases and J 2 bases, leaving 9 bases between the germline ends. Filled out from reference TRBV7-8 and TRBJ2-1, the complete variable domain reads GAGVSQSPRYKVAKRGQDVALRCDPISGHVSLFWYQQALGQGPEFLTYFQNEAQLDKSGLPSDRFFAERPEGSVSTLKIQRTQQEDSAVYLCATQRAYNEQFFGPGTRLTVL.

This clonotype was seen a few times. The genes are TRBV29-1 and TRBJ2-7; no firm D call. The CDR3 covers 13 residues. V lost 5 bases, J lost 0 bases, and 11 bases lay in between. Germline CDR1 is SQVTM and CDR2 is ANQGSEA. The CDR3 loop is CSVISVSSYEQYF. DNA for the CDR3: TGCAGCGTTATCTCAGTCTCCTCCTACGAGCAGTACTTC.

V and J are TRBV12-3 or TRBV12-4 and TRBJ1-2, with a possible D match to TRBD1 (5 bases). The CDR3 has 11 amino acids. The V end was cut by 5 bases, the J end by 6 bases, with 7 bases between. CDR3 residues: CASSLGHGYTF. The CDR3, as DNA: TGTGCCAGCAGTCTGGGACATGGCTACACCTTC.

This clonotype was seen a handful of times. The genes are TRBV12-3 or TRBV12-4 and TRBJ2-4; no clear D. There are 16 residues in the CDR3. Trimming stripped 6 bases from V and 0 bases from J, with 15 bases between. The CDR3 loop is CASRDGRVIAKNIQYF. CDR3 sequence (DNA): TGTGCCAGCAGGGACGGCAGAGTGATAGCCAAAAACATTCAGTACTTC.